One sample yielded the 30 T cell receptor beta chains listed below, sequenced in a study of blood T cell repertoires in COVID-19. Assay: immunoSEQ multiplex PCR; the TCRdb copy retains only in-frame clones and omits some. The data show approximately 220,000 clones, roughly 90% seen once. The specimen was PBMCs or T cells enriched from blood (not recorded which). The receptors derive from a woman in her 30s who had recovered from COVID-19.

This chain joins TRBV3-1 (or the pseudogene TRBV3-2) and TRBJ1-2, with 7 bases matching TRBD1. This CDR3 spans 19 amino acids. Germline CDR1 LGHDT, CDR2 YNNKEL (reference sequence). Losses at the gene ends were 2 bases for V and 2 bases for J; bases not matched to a gene: 17. The CDR3, as DNA: TGTGCCAGCAGCCAAAACCCGGGAAGGGGGCTTACATCAAACTATGGCTACACCTTC. It codes for CASSQNPGRGLTSNYGYTF.

This chain connects TRBV6-2 or TRBV6-3 to TRBJ2-3, with 9 nucleotides matching TRBD2. In germline, CDR1 is MNHEY, CDR2 SVGEGT. This CDR3 is 16 amino acids long. With V trimmed by 2 bases and J by 4 bases, 7 bases remained unmatched. CDR3 in DNA: TGTGCCAGCAGTTACATCTTAGCGGGGGCCCCAGATACGCAGTATTTT. Amino acid sequence: CASSYILAGAPDTQYF.

This clone has a handful of counts. J is TRBJ1-5 and V is TRBV6-2 or TRBV6-3, with D possibly being TRBD1 (6 bases). V was trimmed by 5 bases and J by 2 bases, leaving 22 bases between them. The CDR3 runs to 18 residues. Germline V gene sequence: CDR1 MNHEY, CDR2 SVGEGT. The DNA for the CDR3 is TGTGCCAGCAGTAACAGGGCATTCAGCGATATGGGCAATCAGCCCCAGCATTTT. Its translation: CASSNRAFSDMGNQPQHF.

This rearrangement joins TRBV3-1 (or the pseudogene TRBV3-2) to TRBJ1-2; 10 bases are a match to TRBD1. The CDR3 has 15 amino acids. V was clipped by 4 bases and J by 8 bases; unmatched bases: 10. CDR1 and CDR2 from the germline V gene are LGHDT and YNNKEL (reference sequence). CDR3 DNA: TGTGCCAGCAGCCCGTCATCCGGGACAGGGGCCGGCTACACCTTC. Amino acids: CASSPSSGTGAGYTF.

The chain links TRBV4-1 to TRBJ1-5; D is undetermined. Germline V gene data show CDR1 as MGHRA and CDR2 as YSYEKL. This CDR3 is 16 amino acids long. V gave up 0 bases and J gave up 7 bases, with 16 bases separating them. The CDR3: CASSQEYREGWQPQHF. In nucleotides, the CDR3 is TGCGCCAGCAGCCAAGAATATCGTGAGGGTTGGCAGCCCCAGCATTTT.

The V and J genes are TRBV5-6 and TRBJ2-1, with 9 bases aligning to TRBD2. The length of the CDR3 is 16 residues. Unmatched junction bases numbered 6, after V lost 5 bases and J lost 0 bases. Germline V lookup: CDR1 SGHDT, CDR2 YYEEEE. This CDR3 is CASRAGGLSSYNEQFF. In nucleotides, the CDR3 is TGTGCCAGCAGGGCGGGGGGGTTAAGCTCCTACAATGAGCAGTTCTTC. The full variable domain, rest sourced from reference TRBV5-6 and TRBJ2-1, is DAGVTQSPTHLIKTRGQQVTLRCSPKSGHDTVSWYQQALGQGPQFIFQYYEEEERQRGNFPDRFSGHQFPNYSSELNVNALLLGDSALYLCASRAGGLSSYNEQFFGPGTRLTVL.

This clone appeared a single time. V is TRBV25-1 and J is TRBJ1-4; TRBD1 aligns across 7 bases. Germline CDR1 and CDR2: MGHDK and SYGVNS. V lost 2 bases to trimming and J lost 6 bases; unmatched junction nucleotides: 6. The CDR3 covers 15 residues. The CDR3 loop reads CASSEAGDSHEKLFF. The CDR3 DNA sequence: TGTGCCAGCAGTGAAGCCGGGGACAGCCATGAAAAACTGTTTTTT.

The chain uses TRBV15 and TRBJ2-2; D possibly corresponds to TRBD2 (6 bases). Per the germline V gene, CDR1 is LNHNV and CDR2 is YYDKDF (reference sequence). V lost 8 bases, J lost 4 bases, and 20 bases lay in between. The CDR3 length is 16 residues. The CDR3 spells CATQLGGKRSTGELFF. The DNA for the CDR3 is TGTGCCACCCAACTGGGGGGAAAAAGGTCCACCGGGGAGCTGTTTTTT.

The CDR3 sequence: CASSLGPNTEAFF. CDR3 nucleotides: TGTGCCAGCAGCTTGGGGCCGAACACTGAAGCTTTCTTT. This sequence joins TRBV5-8 and TRBJ1-1, with D unresolved. CDR1 SGHTS and CDR2 YDEGEE come from the germline V gene. This CDR3 is 13 amino acids long. Trimming removed 0 bases at V and 1 base at J, with 4 bases between.

This clone was observed a handful of times. The chain couples TRBV7-3 to TRBJ2-1, with 8 nucleotides matching TRBD2. Germline-derived CDR1 and CDR2 are SGHTA and FQGTGA. Unmatched junction bases numbered 12, after V lost 5 bases and J lost 9 bases. CDR3 length equals 15 residues. The CDR3 region has the DNA TGTGCCAGCAGCCCGGGACTAGACCCCCGGGGTGAGCAGTTCTTC. Its protein product is CASSPGLDPRGEQFF.

The V call is TRBV6-5, the J call TRBJ1-5; 7 bases agree with TRBD1. V shed 1 base and J 2 bases; nucleotides not matched to a gene: 5. The CDR3 is 16 amino acids. CDR1 is MNHEY, CDR2 SVGAGI, per germline. CDR3 in DNA: TGTGCCAGCAGTTACTTCCCGGGACAGCGCAATCAGCCCCAGCATTTT. Translating gives CASSYFPGQRNQPQHF.

This clone was observed a single time. The chain has TRBV5-4 and TRBJ1-6; TRBD1 is a possible D gene (6 bases). CDR1 and CDR2 from the germline V gene are SGHNT and YYREEE (reference sequence). The CDR3 has 13 residues. Trimming cost V 4 bases and J 8 bases, with 10 bases left between them. CDR3 loop: CASSPPGDSPLHF. CDR3 coding DNA: TGTGCCAGCAGCCCCCCAGGGGATTCACCCCTCCACTTT. The variable domain in full, with the rest retrieved from reference TRBV5-4 and TRBJ1-6, is ETGVTQSPTHLIKTRGQQVTLRCSSQSGHNTVSWYQQALGQGPQFIFQYYREEENGRGNFPPRFSGLQFPNYSSELNVNALELDDSALYLCASSPPGDSPLHFGNGTRLTVT.

The chain's CDR3 is CASRGPQTGNNYGYTF. For the CDR3, the DNA is TGTGCCAGTAGGGGCCCCCAGACAGGGAACAACTATGGCTACACCTTC. This rearrangement joins TRBV19 to TRBJ1-2, with 7 bases fitting TRBD1. The ends lost 6 bases at V and 2 bases at J; junction bases unmatched: 12. Germline V CDR1 and CDR2: LNHDA, SQIVND (reference sequence). This CDR3 has 16 amino acids.

The rearrangement links TRBV3-1 (or the pseudogene TRBV3-2) to TRBJ2-5; a weak D match, TRBD1 (5 bases). The CDR3 totals 14 residues. Germline V lookup: CDR1 LGHDT, CDR2 YNNKEL (reference sequence). Trimming removed 5 bases from V and 5 bases from J, with 15 bases in between. The CDR3, as DNA: TGTGCCAGCAGCGAATACAGGTTGGGGGAGACCCAGTACTTC. This gives the protein CASSEYRLGETQYF.

This clone was seen only once. This chain links TRBV28 with TRBJ1-2; 7 bases match TRBD1. This CDR3 has 13 residues. Germline values: CDR1 MDHEN, CDR2 SYDVKM. V was pared by 6 bases and J by 2 bases, with 3 bases of the junction left unmatched. The CDR3 protein is CASSSQGNYGYTF. In DNA, the CDR3 is TGTGCCAGCAGCTCACAGGGGAACTATGGCTACACCTTC.

The chain carries TRBV5-1 and TRBJ1-6; the match to TRBD1 covers 7 bases. This CDR3 is 19 amino acids long. CDR1 and CDR2 (germline): SGHRS, YFSETQ. V shed 0 bases and J 0 bases; nucleotides not matched to a gene: 9. The CDR3 DNA is TGCGCCAGCAGCTTGGGGGACAGATATAGGAGCTCCTATAATTCACCCCTCCACTTT. It is translated as CASSLGDRYRSSYNSPLHF.

The chain joins TRBV12-5 to TRBJ1-4, with TRBD1 identical over 9 bases. The CDR3 consists of 15 residues. V was clipped by 2 bases and J by 8 bases; unmatched bases: 6. Germline values: CDR1 LGHNT, CDR2 FRNRAP. The chain's CDR3 is CASGLTGQGNEKLFF. DNA for the CDR3: TGTGCTAGTGGTTTGACCGGACAGGGGAACGAAAAACTGTTTTTT.

This clone has only one observation. This chain joins TRBV4-3 and TRBJ2-7; TRBD2 matches 8 bases. The V gene end was trimmed by 2 bases and the J gene end by 0 bases; junction bases not matched to a gene: 6. Germline V gene sequence: CDR1 LGHNA, CDR2 YSLEER. The CDR3 has 16 amino acids. The CDR3 DNA reads TGCGCCAGCAGCCAATTCCGGGAGGGCAGCTCCTACGAGCAGTACTTC. It is translated as CASSQFREGSSYEQYF.

The rearrangement joins TRBV7-9 to TRBJ1-2; 10 bases agree with TRBD1. CDR3 length: 16 amino acids. Germline CDR1 reads SEHNR; CDR2 reads FQNEAQ (reference sequence). The V and J ends lost 6 bases and 4 bases, in that order; junction bases with no gene match: 11. CDR3 residues: CASSVPGQGSLYGYTF. The CDR3 coding sequence is TGTGCCAGCAGTGTTCCGGGACAGGGGTCCCTCTATGGCTACACCTTC.

The V and J genes are TRBV7-8 and TRBJ1-1; a weak D match, TRBD1 (5 bases). The CDR3 consists of 16 residues. Germline CDR1 reads SGHVS; CDR2 reads FQNEAQ. Between the trimmed V and J ends, which lost 5 bases and 1 base, there was a span of 17 bases. The chain's CDR3 is CASSPSGSGENTEAFF. CDR3 in DNA: TGTGCCAGCAGCCCTAGTGGATCGGGGGAGAACACTGAAGCTTTCTTT.

This chain connects TRBV10-3 to TRBJ1-2; D is perhaps TRBD1 (6 bases). The CDR3 has 14 residues. Per the germline V gene, CDR1 is ENHRY and CDR2 is SYGVKD. Trimming pared 6 bases from V and 4 bases from J, leaving 15 bases between. Here the CDR3 reads CAIRPLDSLYGYTF. DNA of the CDR3: TGTGCCATCAGGCCCTTGGACAGCCTCTATGGCTACACCTTC.

This chain joins TRBV7-2 and TRBJ2-2; possible D gene TRBD1, 7 bases. Trimming took off 5 bases at V and 5 bases at J, with 21 bases between the two ends. Germline CDR1 is SGHTA and CDR2 is FQGNSA. The CDR3 has 17 amino acids. CDR3: CASSEPGDRSYTGELFF. In DNA form, the CDR3 reads TGTGCCAGCAGCGAACCGGGGGACAGATCCTATACCGGGGAGCTGTTTTTT.

The J gene is TRBJ2-2, the V gene TRBV5-1; 8 bases are a match to TRBD1. V was pared by 3 bases and J by 7 bases, with 5 bases of the junction left unmatched. The CDR3 is 14 residues long. Looked up from germline, CDR1 is SGHRS and CDR2 is YFSETQ. The CDR3 reads CASSSRGRSGELFF. For the CDR3, the DNA is TGCGCCAGCAGCTCCAGGGGGCGAAGCGGGGAGCTGTTTTTT.

This clone was counted a few times. The J gene is TRBJ1-1, the V gene TRBV7-3; D gene unclear. Trimming removed 1 base from V and 5 bases from J, with 11 bases in between. This CDR3 spans 14 amino acids. Germline V gene lookup returns CDR1 SGHTA and CDR2 FQGTGA. The CDR3 nucleotides are TGTGCCAGCAGCTTAAACCCCGCGGGGACTGAAGCTTTCTTT. Translation gives CASSLNPAGTEAFF.

The chain has TRBV2 and TRBJ2-1; 7 bases line up with TRBD1. CDR1 is SNHLY and CDR2 is FYNNEI in the germline V gene. This CDR3 comprises 15 residues. Trimming at V came to 1 base and at J to 2 bases, leaving 2 bases not matched to a gene. DNA for the CDR3: TGTGCCAGCAGTGAAGGGACAGGACCCTACAATGAGCAGTTCTTC. Translated, it gives CASSEGTGPYNEQFF.

The chain is built from TRBV27 and TRBJ1-4; TRBD1 matches at 8 bases. This CDR3 has 16 residues. Germline trimming cut 1 base from V and 7 bases from J; bases unmatched to any gene: 8. Germline assignment: CDR1 MNHEY and CDR2 SMNVEV (reference sequence). CDR3 in DNA: TGTGCCAGCAGTTTATACTCAGGGGGCGTAGTTGAAAAACTGTTTTTT. Translated: CASSLYSGGVVEKLFF.

This clone has just a few counts. The J gene is TRBJ2-3, the V gene TRBV6-4, with D maybe TRBD1 (5 bases). The CDR3 contains 13 residues. Germline V CDR1 and CDR2: MRHNA, SNTAGT. V was trimmed by 4 bases and J by 2 bases, leaving 7 bases between them. The CDR3 is CASSATATDTQYF. CDR3 bases: TGTGCCAGCAGTGCGACAGCCACAGATACGCAGTATTTT.

The rearrangement joins TRBV12-3 or TRBV12-4 to TRBJ1-4, with 8 bases identical to TRBD1. The junction had 3 bases not matched to a gene; V was cut back by 2 bases and J by 10 bases. The CDR3 extends over 13 amino acids. CDR3 sequence reads: CASSLQGAGKLFF. For the CDR3, the DNA is TGTGCCAGCAGTTTACAGGGGGCAGGAAAACTGTTTTTT.

This CDR3 reads CASSKGQGWADTQYF. In DNA form, the CDR3 reads TGTGCCAGTAGTAAAGGACAGGGTTGGGCAGATACGCAGTATTTT. The rearrangement joins TRBV19 to TRBJ2-3; 8 nucleotides line up with TRBD1. CDR3 length: 15 residues. Germline assignment: CDR1 LNHDA and CDR2 SQIVND (reference sequence). V trimming: 4 bases; J trimming: 4 bases; junction bases outside the gene matches: 7. Variable domain in full (rest from reference TRBV19 and TRBJ2-3): DGGITQSPKYLFRKEGQNVTLSCEQNLNHDAMYWYRQDPGQGLRLIYYSQIVNDFQKGDIAEGYSVSREKKESFPLTVTSAQKNPTAFYLCASSKGQGWADTQYFGPGTRLTVL.

V usage is TRBV7-3 and J usage is TRBJ2-5, with TRBD2 identical over 12 bases. The germline V gene encodes CDR1 SGHTA and CDR2 FQGTGA. The trim removed 5 bases at V and 7 bases at J, leaving 5 bases unmatched. The CDR3 is 14 residues long. Here the CDR3 reads CASSQGLAGGTQYF. CDR3 DNA sequence: TGTGCCAGCAGCCAGGGACTAGCGGGTGGGACCCAGTACTTC.